The entry that follows covers one T cell receptor beta chain sequence. The CDR3 is 13 amino acids. V lost 5 bases to trimming and J lost 3 bases, with 10 bases between them. Germline assignment: CDR1 SGHDT and CDR2 YYEEEE. This specimen belongs to a study of blood T cell repertoires in COVID-19. Using immunoSEQ multiplex PCR, the repertoire was profiled, and TCRdb retains in-frame clones only, with some absent. The repertoire has some 100,000 clones, less than 85% of them found once; the top ten carry around 2%. This chain links TRBV5-6 with TRBJ2-3; TRBD2 might be the D (6 bases). The source is an older woman with active or convalescent COVID-19. Sequences were obtained from peripheral blood. This CDR3 is CASSDAGTDTQYF. The CDR3 coding sequence is TGTGCCAGCAGTGATGCGGGGACAGATACGCAGTATTTT.